This T cell receptor (beta chain) is drawn from a study of T cells in Graves' hyperthyroidism and ophthalmopathy (dated by TCRdb to the late 2010s). The study in broad terms: To identify distinguishing TCR V-J signatures, a discovery cohort of about a hundred patients was used, comprising some 43 with Graves' ophthalmopathy and roughly 60 with stable Graves' hyperthyroidism. Prospective prediction of ophthalmopathy was tested in an independent validation cohort consisting of 18 hyperthyroidism patients and approximately 16 patients who later progressed to ophthalmopathy. TCR Vbeta CDR3 sequencing of fewer than 150 peripheral blood samples (roughly 43 ophthalmopathy, 75 hyperthyroidism and approximately 17 progressor patients) is reported in the paper. The approximately 100 discovery patients were divided at random into training and test sets in a 7:3 ratio. Thyroid tissue and blood T-cell repertoires from six Graves' hyperthyroidism patients were also compared in the study. Once sampling was done, hyperthyroidism patients were given methimazole at a starting dose of 30 mg daily, whereas ophthalmopathy patients were given high-dose intravenous methylprednisolone.

There are many counts of this clonotype. What antigen it recognizes has not been identified. The input lacks base qualities; no much larger clone sits a single base away. Study-level results and caveats: Most expanded thyroid clonotypes (frequency above 0.001) were also detected in blood, suggesting blood repertoires may reflect thyroid immune responses. In validation, progression to ophthalmopathy was predicted by the model with about 70% sensitivity and roughly 76% specificity, a median of 6.5 months before onset. A 13 V-J signature model separated ophthalmopathy from stable hyperthyroidism, with 87.88% sensitivity and approximately 81% specificity in cross-validation and 80%/75% in testing. No statistical method was used to fix the sample size in advance, and group allocation was not hidden from the investigators.

The germline V gene encodes CDR1 SNHLY and CDR2 FYNNEI. From cysteine to phenylalanine, the CDR3 is 14 amino acids long. This entry keeps only the CDR3 DNA: 42 bases, framed from base 1. Deletion took 7 bases off V and 6 bases off J, with a span of 16 bases between the germline ends. The study excluded patients with uncontrolled infections, other autoimmune diseases, pregnancy or lactation. Diagnoses were established on the basis of clinical symptoms, serum thyroxine and TRAb, thyroid ultrasound, and orbital computed tomography. Total RNA was extracted with Trizol reagent, and quality was checked on an Agilent 2100 Bioanalyzer. The TCR beta CDR3 regions were amplified from RNA transcripts. The TCR CDR3 was subjected to a first round of RT-PCR using the HTBI primer set and the Qiagen OneStep RT-PCR kit. The libraries were constructed in a second round of multiplex PCR and then size-selected and purified. Paired-end sequencing of the libraries was performed with 100 bp reads on an Illumina HiSeq2000. On the authors' methods: SOAPnuke was used to process the raw data, throwing out any read that contained adapters or uncalled bases, had a mean Phred below 15, or lacked an exact constant-primer or identifier match. COPE v1.2.5 was used to merge the high-quality paired reads, and each unique nucleotide sequence was defined as a clonotype. Clonotypes were aligned to IMGT TRBV, TRBD and TRBJ reference segments using MiTCR v1.1. Analysis was restricted to V-J combinations with a frequency above 0.0001, which covered roughly 99% of repertoires. A TCS score was defined as the ratio between F50 (clonal expansion) and ExV (chaos), using BLOSUM62-based TCRdist between CDR3 peptides within each V-J. Welch's t-statistics and random forest reduced around 520 V-J features to 10 to 15, which were used in a naive Bayes classifier (R e1071). Thyroid-blood repertoire similarity was quantified with the Morisita-Horn index. TCRdb handled the public reads itself, with Q25 trimming in fastp and clone calling in MiXCR, and kept productive beta chains. Entries are consolidated by CDR3 protein sequence, retaining the most common genes and DNA. TCRdb, not the original authors, processed these V and J calls. The sample data list 660,000 or so distinct CDR3 sequences, and about 45% of these were observed just once. The ten largest account for under 8% of the sample.

Sequencing was performed on peripheral blood or thyroid tissue (not recorded which). The receptor was derived from an adult man with Graves' disease, either hyperthyroidism or ophthalmopathy (not recorded which). The chain employs TRBV2 and TRBJ1-5; no D segment can be confidently identified. Here is the DNA: TGTGCCAGCAAGAAGGATGTCGTCGGTCAGCCCCAGCATTTT. Its translation is CASKKDVVGQPQHF.